The 20 T cell receptor beta chains presented below share a single source sample, sequenced in a study of control samples from healthy donors and cancer patients. This table comes from immunoSEQ multiplex PCR, and its TCRdb copy is limited to in-frame clones, with some not included. The sample yields around 59,000 clones, under 95% seen once. Material for sequencing was PBMCs. The source of these receptors is a man aged 40-49 years with colorectal cancer.

This clone was seen just once. V gene TRBV7-3 combines with J gene TRBJ1-6; D is perhaps TRBD1 (6 bases). V gave up 5 bases and J gave up 8 bases, with 10 bases separating them. Per germline, CDR1 SGHTA and CDR2 FQGTGA. The CDR3 is 13 residues long. CDR3 loop: CASSPRQDSPLHF. As DNA, the CDR3 is TGTGCCAGCAGCCCGCGACAGGATTCACCCCTCCACTTT.

The V and J genes are TRBV6-5 and TRBJ1-2; 7 bases are shared with TRBD1. CDR3 length equals 15 residues. From germline, CDR1 is MNHEY and CDR2 SVGAGI. Trimming at V came to 2 bases and at J to 2 bases, leaving 5 bases not matched to a gene. Here the CDR3 reads CASSYRRDRNYGYTF. The DNA for the CDR3 is TGTGCCAGCAGTTACCGTCGGGACAGAAACTATGGCTACACCTTC.

The chain employs TRBV13 and TRBJ2-2, with 11 bases fitting TRBD1. Germline V gene sequence: CDR1 PRHDT, CDR2 FYEKMQ (reference sequence). CDR3 length: 16 amino acids. J gave up 7 bases and V 5 bases, and 9 bases lay outside the gene matches. CDR3 in DNA: TGTGCCAGCAGCCGGATCGGACAGGGGGCGTACGGGGAGCTGTTTTTT. It encodes CASSRIGQGAYGELFF.

The V and J genes are TRBV21-1 and TRBJ1-3; TRBD1 is taken as the D call from the table, unchecked against the DNA. TRBV21-1 is tagged as a pseudogene. The CDR3 is 15 amino acids. The CDR3 loop is CASSEPAGDGNTIYF. Here the CDR3 DNA reads TGTGCCAGCAGCGAACCTGCAGGCGACGGAAACACCATATATTTT.

The chain joins TRBV5-4 to TRBJ2-3; no firm D call. Germline assignment: CDR1 SGHNT and CDR2 YYREEE (reference sequence). Trimming removed 0 bases from V and 1 base from J, with 12 bases in between. The CDR3 runs to 16 residues. CDR3 in amino acids: CASSLATAAGTDTQYF. In nucleotides, the CDR3 is TGTGCCAGCAGCTTGGCCACCGCGGCTGGCACAGATACGCAGTATTTT.

The chain couples TRBV19 to TRBJ1-1, with a possible D match to TRBD1 (5 bases). Germline CDR1 is LNHDA and CDR2 is SQIVND (reference sequence). This CDR3 has 15 amino acids. Trimming removed 3 bases at V and 2 bases at J, with 13 bases between. The CDR3 loop is CASSIPGTGNTEAFF. The CDR3 DNA follows: TGTGCCAGTAGTATCCCCGGGACCGGTAACACTGAAGCTTTCTTT. Together with reference TRBV19 and TRBJ1-1, the CDR3 gives the full variable domain: DGGITQSPKYLFRKEGQNVTLSCEQNLNHDAMYWYRQDPGQGLRLIYYSQIVNDFQKGDIAEGYSVSREKKESFPLTVTSAQKNPTAFYLCASSIPGTGNTEAFFGQGTRLTVV.

The V gene is TRBV11-1, the J gene TRBJ1-2; D remains ambiguous. This CDR3 has 14 residues. Trimming stripped 5 bases from V and 9 bases from J, with 19 bases between. The germline CDR1 and CDR2 sequences are SGHAT and FQDESV (reference sequence). CDR3 DNA sequence: TGTGCCAGCAGCCCCGGGTCGGGGAGTATGAGCTACACCTTC. Residues: CASSPGSGSMSYTF. Full variable domain (rest looked up from reference TRBV11-1 and TRBJ1-2): EAEVAQSPRYKITEKSQAVAFWCDPISGHATLYWYRQILGQGPELLVQFQDESVVDDSQLPKDRFSAERLKGVDSTLKIQPAELGDSAMYLCASSPGSGSMSYTFGSGTRLTVV.

This chain joins TRBV11-2 and TRBJ1-3; D unclear. CDR1 SGHAT and CDR2 FQNNGV come from the germline V gene. This CDR3 region has 15 residues. Trimming took off 5 bases at V and 0 bases at J, with 11 bases between the two ends. The CDR3 DNA is TGTGCCAGCAGCGCCGTTTCGAGCTCTGGAAACACCATATATTTT. It codes for CASSAVSSSGNTIYF.

The V call is TRBV7-3, the J call TRBJ1-4, with D perhaps matching TRBD1 (5 bases). The CDR3 has 13 amino acids. V lost 5 bases to trimming and J lost 3 bases, with 7 bases between them. Looked up from germline, CDR1 is SGHTA and CDR2 is FQGTGA. DNA for the CDR3: TGTGCCAGCAGCCCAGGGTCTAATGAAAAACTGTTTTTT. Encoded protein: CASSPGSNEKLFF.

The chain carries TRBV3-1 (or the pseudogene TRBV3-2) and TRBJ2-1; 7 positions agree with TRBD1. The germline V gene encodes CDR1 LGHDT and CDR2 YNNKEL (reference sequence). The CDR3 runs to 13 residues. Germline trimming cut 3 bases from V and 6 bases from J; bases unmatched to any gene: 2. The CDR3 region is CASSHGTANEQFF. Here the CDR3 DNA reads TGTGCCAGCAGCCACGGGACAGCCAATGAGCAGTTCTTC.

This clone has a single count. The gene calls are TRBV6-2 or TRBV6-3 and TRBJ1-1, with no clear D. Trimming removed 0 bases from V and 5 bases from J, with 7 bases in between. The germline CDR1 and CDR2 sequences are MNHEY and SVGEGT. CDR3 length: 13 amino acids. CDR3 DNA: TGTGCCAGCAGTTACTCGATAGGTACTGAAGCTTTCTTT. Residues: CASSYSIGTEAFF.

The CDR3, as DNA: TGTGCCAGCAGCCAGTACGGGGGGGAGGAGACCCAGTACTTC. Its translation is CASSQYGGEETQYF. The chain uses TRBV3-1 (or the pseudogene TRBV3-2) and TRBJ2-5, with 8 positions matching TRBD2. Trimming removed 3 bases from V and 5 bases from J; junction bases left unmatched: 5. Germline-derived CDR1 and CDR2 are LGHDT and YNNKEL (reference sequence). The CDR3 runs to 14 residues.

The count of this clone is one. The chain has TRBV19 and TRBJ2-7; no reliable D call. Deletions cut 9 bases from V and 2 bases from J, with 11 bases between. The CDR3 extends over 12 amino acids. The germline V gene encodes CDR1 LNHDA and CDR2 SQIVND (reference sequence). In nucleotides, the CDR3 is TGTGCCAGGTGGGCTCAACCCTACGAGCAGTACTTC. This gives the protein CARWAQPYEQYF.

The chain combines TRBV9 with TRBJ1-6; D gene uncertain. The CDR3 covers 16 residues. The V end was cut by 0 bases, the J end by 9 bases, with 16 bases between. Germline V CDR1 and CDR2: SGDLS, YYNGEE. This chain's CDR3 is CASSVGPNNGGSPLHF. CDR3 in DNA: TGTGCCAGCAGCGTAGGGCCCAACAACGGTGGTTCACCCCTCCACTTT.

The rearrangement links TRBV27 to TRBJ2-3; 9 bases fit TRBD1. The CDR3 extends over 17 amino acids. Germline CDR1 and CDR2: MNHEY and SMNVEV (reference sequence). With 3 bases clipped from V and 6 bases from J, the junction kept 13 bases outside the gene matches. In DNA, the CDR3 is TGTGCCAGCAGTTTTCTCCTCTACGGGACAGGGACGGATACGCAGTATTTT. Translated, it gives CASSFLLYGTGTDTQYF.

This rearrangement joins TRBV5-6 to TRBJ1-4; D unresolved. CDR1 and CDR2 from the germline V gene are SGHDT and YYEEEE. This CDR3 is 14 amino acids long. Between the trimmed V and J ends, which lost 0 bases and 8 bases, there was a span of 11 bases. For the CDR3, the DNA is TGTGCCAGCAGCTTGGCCGGGCTAGGGGAAAAACTGTTTTTT. This translates into CASSLAGLGEKLFF.

CDR3 residues: CASSQGAGNEQYF. CDR3 bases: TGTGCCAGCAGCCAGGGGGCGGGTAACGAGCAGTACTTC. This chain links TRBV7-9 with TRBJ2-7; TRBD1 agrees at 8 bases. The length of the CDR3 is 13 residues. Germline lookup yields CDR1 SEHNR and CDR2 FQNEAQ (reference sequence). With 5 bases clipped from V and 5 bases from J, the junction kept 5 bases outside the gene matches.

The rearrangement joins TRBV9 to TRBJ1-2; no definite D call. The CDR3 sequence is 14 residues long. Deletions cut 6 bases from V and 4 bases from J, with 16 bases between. Germline CDR1 is SGDLS and CDR2 is YYNGEE. CDR3 sequence reads: CASTPRTNGYGYTF. CDR3 in DNA: TGTGCCAGCACCCCTCGGACCAACGGCTATGGCTACACCTTC.

The J gene is TRBJ2-3, the V gene TRBV5-4; 9 nucleotides line up with TRBD2. The CDR3 has 15 amino acids. The V gene end was trimmed by 4 bases and the J gene end by 1 base; junction bases not matched to a gene: 4. Germline assignment: CDR1 SGHNT and CDR2 YYREEE (reference sequence). CDR3 loop: CASSGERGGTDTQYF. The CDR3, as DNA: TGTGCCAGCAGCGGGGAGCGGGGGGGCACAGATACGCAGTATTTT.

The rearrangement uses TRBV12-3 or TRBV12-4 and TRBJ1-2; TRBD1 aligns across 7 bases. With V trimmed by 6 bases and J by 2 bases, 0 bases remained unmatched. The CDR3 extends over 12 amino acids. CDR3 in DNA: TGTGCCAGCAGACAGGGGAACTATGGCTACACCTTC. Protein sequence: CASRQGNYGYTF.